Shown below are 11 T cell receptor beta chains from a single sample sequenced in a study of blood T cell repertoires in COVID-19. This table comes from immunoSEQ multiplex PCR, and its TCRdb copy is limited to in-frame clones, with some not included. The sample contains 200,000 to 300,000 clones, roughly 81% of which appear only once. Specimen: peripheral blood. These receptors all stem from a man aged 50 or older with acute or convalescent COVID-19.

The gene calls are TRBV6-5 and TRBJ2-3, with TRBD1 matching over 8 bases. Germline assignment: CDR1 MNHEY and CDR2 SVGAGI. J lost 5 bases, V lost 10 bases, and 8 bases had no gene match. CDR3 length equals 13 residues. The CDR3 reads CAIRTGSEDTQYF. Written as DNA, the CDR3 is TGTGCCATCAGGACAGGGAGTGAAGATACGCAGTATTTT.

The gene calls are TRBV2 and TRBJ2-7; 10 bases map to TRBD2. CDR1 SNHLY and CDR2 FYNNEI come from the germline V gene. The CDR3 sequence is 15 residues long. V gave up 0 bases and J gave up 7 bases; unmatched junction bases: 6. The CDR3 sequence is CASSEAGLAGEEQYF. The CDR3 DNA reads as TGTGCCAGCAGTGAAGCTGGCCTAGCGGGGGAAGAGCAGTACTTC.

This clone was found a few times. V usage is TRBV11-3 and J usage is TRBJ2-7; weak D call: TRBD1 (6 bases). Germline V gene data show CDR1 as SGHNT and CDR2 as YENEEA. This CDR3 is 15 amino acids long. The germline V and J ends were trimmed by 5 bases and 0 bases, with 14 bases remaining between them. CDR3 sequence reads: CASSPRDTNSYEQYF. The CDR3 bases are TGTGCCAGCAGCCCCAGGGACACCAACTCCTACGAGCAGTACTTC.

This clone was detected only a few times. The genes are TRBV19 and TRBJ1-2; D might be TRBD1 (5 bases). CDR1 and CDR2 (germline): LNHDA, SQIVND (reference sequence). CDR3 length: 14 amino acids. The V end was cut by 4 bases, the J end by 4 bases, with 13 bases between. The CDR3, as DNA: TGTGCCAGTAGTACCGCGACAGCCTCCTATGGCTACACCTTC. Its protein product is CASSTATASYGYTF. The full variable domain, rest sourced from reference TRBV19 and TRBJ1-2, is DGGITQSPKYLFRKEGQNVTLSCEQNLNHDAMYWYRQDPGQGLRLIYYSQIVNDFQKGDIAEGYSVSREKKESFPLTVTSAQKNPTAFYLCASSTATASYGYTFGSGTRLTVV.

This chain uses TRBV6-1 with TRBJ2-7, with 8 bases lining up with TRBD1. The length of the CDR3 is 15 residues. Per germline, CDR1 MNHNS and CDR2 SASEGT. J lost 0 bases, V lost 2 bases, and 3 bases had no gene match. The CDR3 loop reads CASSENRGSSYEQYF. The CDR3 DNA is TGTGCCAGCAGTGAAAACAGGGGGAGCTCCTACGAGCAGTACTTC.

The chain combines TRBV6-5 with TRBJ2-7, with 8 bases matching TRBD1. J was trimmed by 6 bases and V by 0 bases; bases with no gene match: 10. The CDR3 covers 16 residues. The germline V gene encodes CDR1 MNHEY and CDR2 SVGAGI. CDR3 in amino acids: CASSYSGTGPQGEQYF. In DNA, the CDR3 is TGTGCCAGCAGTTACTCTGGGACAGGCCCCCAGGGCGAGCAGTACTTC.

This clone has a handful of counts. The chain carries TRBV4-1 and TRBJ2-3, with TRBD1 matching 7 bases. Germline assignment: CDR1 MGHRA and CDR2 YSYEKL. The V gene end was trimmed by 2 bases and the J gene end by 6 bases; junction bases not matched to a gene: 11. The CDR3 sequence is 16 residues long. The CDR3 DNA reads TGCGCCAGCAGCCAATTCTTTACAGGGGACGCCGATACGCAGTATTTT. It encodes CASSQFFTGDADTQYF.

DNA of the CDR3: TGTGCCAGTAGCACGGACAGGGACATTCAGTACTTC. Its translation: CASSTDRDIQYF. V and J are TRBV19 and TRBJ2-4; 8 nucleotides align to TRBD1. The germline gives CDR1 LNHDA, CDR2 SQIVND (reference sequence). CDR3 size: 12 residues. With 6 bases clipped from V and 8 bases from J, the junction kept 3 bases outside the gene matches. Supplemented by reference TRBV19 and TRBJ2-4, the full variable domain reads DGGITQSPKYLFRKEGQNVTLSCEQNLNHDAMYWYRQDPGQGLRLIYYSQIVNDFQKGDIAEGYSVSREKKESFPLTVTSAQKNPTAFYLCASSTDRDIQYFGAGTRLSVL.

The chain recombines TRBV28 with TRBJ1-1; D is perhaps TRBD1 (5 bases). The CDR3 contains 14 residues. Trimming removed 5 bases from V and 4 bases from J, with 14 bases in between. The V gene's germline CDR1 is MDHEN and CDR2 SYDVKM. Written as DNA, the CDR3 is TGTGCCAGCAGTCTCATACAGGAGACCACTGAAGCTTTCTTT. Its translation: CASSLIQETTEAFF.

CDR3 amino acids: CASRSFVIAAYNSPLHF. The CDR3 nucleotides are TGTGCCAGCAGATCGTTCGTCATAGCGGCCTATAATTCACCCCTCCACTTT. This chain uses TRBV11-3 with TRBJ1-6; unclear D gene. CDR1 and CDR2 (germline): SGHNT, YENEEA. The CDR3 length is 17 residues. V lost 6 bases to trimming and J lost 2 bases, with 17 bases between them.

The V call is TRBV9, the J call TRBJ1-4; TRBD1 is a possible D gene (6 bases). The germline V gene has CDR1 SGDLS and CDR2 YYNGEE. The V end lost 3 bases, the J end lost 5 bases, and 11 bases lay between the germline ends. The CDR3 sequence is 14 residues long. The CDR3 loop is CASSAGQPNEKLFF. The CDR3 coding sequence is TGTGCCAGCAGCGCGGGACAACCGAATGAAAAACTGTTTTTT.